This paragraph reports one TCR beta chain. The data were obtained in a study of control samples from healthy donors and cancer patients. V dropped 4 bases and J dropped 4 bases, with 21 bases sitting between them. Per the germline V gene, CDR1 is SGHRS and CDR2 is YFSETQ. This CDR3 comprises 16 residues. Sequenced by immunoSEQ multiplex PCR; TCRdb stores in-frame clones only, minus some. The sample contains about 150,000 clones, roughly 93% of which appear only once. V gene TRBV5-1 combines with J gene TRBJ2-7, with D perhaps given as TRBD1 or TRBD2 (6 bases each). The sample taken for sequencing was blood. The sequence was collected from a man younger than 30 in good health. The CDR3 protein is CASSQRTGALGYEQYF. DNA of the CDR3: TGCGCCAGCAGCCAGCGCACGGGGGCGTTGGGATACGAGCAGTACTTC.